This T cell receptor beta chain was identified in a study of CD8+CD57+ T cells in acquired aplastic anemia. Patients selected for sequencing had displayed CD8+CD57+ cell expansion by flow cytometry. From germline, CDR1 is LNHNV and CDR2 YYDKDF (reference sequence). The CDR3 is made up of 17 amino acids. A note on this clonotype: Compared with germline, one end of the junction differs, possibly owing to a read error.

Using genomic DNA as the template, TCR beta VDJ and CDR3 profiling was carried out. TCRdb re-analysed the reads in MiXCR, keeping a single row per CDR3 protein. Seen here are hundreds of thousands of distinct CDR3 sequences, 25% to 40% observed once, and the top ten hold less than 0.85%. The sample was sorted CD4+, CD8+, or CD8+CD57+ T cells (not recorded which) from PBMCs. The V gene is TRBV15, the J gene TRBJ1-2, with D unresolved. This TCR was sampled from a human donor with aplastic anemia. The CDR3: CATSRDYRSQNNYGYTF. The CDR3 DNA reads TGCGCCACCAGCAGAGATTATCGGTCCCAGAACAACTATGGCTACACCTTC.